The 7 T cell receptor beta chains given below trace back to one sample, sequenced in a study of blood T cell repertoires in COVID-19. The protocol was immunoSEQ multiplex PCR, while the TCRdb copy is restricted to in-frame clones and leaves out a portion. The repertoire holds around 250,000 clones, with approximately 90% as singletons. The specimen was PBMCs or T cells enriched from blood (not recorded which). Receptor source: a man between 18 and 29 years old who had recovered from COVID-19.

Concerning this clone: Additional DNA sequences in this sample encode the identical CDR3. The V call is TRBV7-9, the J call TRBJ2-7, with D possibly matching TRBD1 (6 bases). The CDR3 is 16 amino acids. Trimming cost V 1 base and J 5 bases, with 18 bases left between them. CDR1 is SEHNR, CDR2 FQNEAQ, per germline (reference sequence). The CDR3 DNA reads TGTGCCAGCAGCTTAGATGGCAGGGCAGGGGTACACGAGCAGTACTTC. This codes for CASSLDGRAGVHEQYF.

Turning to this clone: A much larger clone sits a single nucleotide away, making a read error possible. The chain combines TRBV13 with TRBJ2-3, with 9 bases fitting TRBD2. The germline gives CDR1 PRHDT, CDR2 FYEKMQ (reference sequence). J gave up 8 bases and V 0 bases, and 9 bases lay outside the gene matches. The CDR3 loop spans 16 amino acids. CDR3 nucleotides: TGTGCCAGCAGCTTAGGAGGTGGCGGGGGGGCTGGTACGCAGTATTTT. Translating it yields CASSLGGGGGAGTQYF.

CDR3 residues: CASSYTGNTEAFF. CDR3 bases: TGTGCCAGTAGTTACACAGGGAACACTGAAGCTTTCTTT. The chain is built from TRBV19 and TRBJ1-1; a possible D gene is TRBD1 (5 bases). V lost 5 bases and J lost 1, with 8 bases in between. CDR3 length: 13 residues. Germline V gene lookup returns CDR1 LNHDA and CDR2 SQIVND (reference sequence).

The chain joins TRBV24-1 to TRBJ2-3; D call uncertain. Germline-derived CDR1 and CDR2 are KGHDR and SFDVKD. Trimming left V 2 bases short and J 5 bases short, with 4 bases between. This CDR3 contains 12 residues. For the CDR3, the DNA is TGTGCCACCAGTGATTCCCTAGATACGCAGTATTTT. Protein sequence: CATSDSLDTQYF.

The genes are TRBV5-1 and TRBJ1-3, with D possibly TRBD1 on 6 matching bases. This CDR3 has 16 residues. Trimming stripped 0 bases from V and 1 base from J, with 11 bases between. CDR1 and CDR2 from the germline V gene are SGHRS and YFSETQ. CDR3 region: CASSLEGVTSGNTIYF. In nucleotides, the CDR3 is TGCGCCAGCAGCTTGGAGGGGGTCACTTCTGGAAACACCATATATTTT.

This clone was seen a few times. The rearrangement uses TRBV27 and TRBJ2-7; 10 bases fit TRBD1. The CDR3 runs to 15 residues. Germline loops: CDR1 MNHEY, CDR2 SMNVEV (reference sequence). V lost 5 bases to trimming and J lost 2 bases; unmatched junction nucleotides: 6. CDR3 nucleotides: TGTGCCAGCAGTCCCCGGGACAGGGGTCCCTACGAGCAGTACTTC. This translates into CASSPRDRGPYEQYF.

This clone is a singleton in its sample. CDR3 in amino acids: CAISRLAGGTGEQYF. In DNA form, the CDR3 reads TGTGCCATCAGTCGACTAGCGGGAGGTACAGGCGAGCAGTACTTC. This sequence joins TRBV10-3 and TRBJ2-7; 13 positions agree with TRBD2. The CDR3 length is 15 residues. Germline V gene data show CDR1 as ENHRY and CDR2 as SYGVKD. With 5 bases clipped from V and 6 bases from J, the junction kept 7 bases outside the gene matches.